A single sample gave rise to the 23 T cell receptor beta chains below, sequenced in a study of blood T cell repertoires in COVID-19. TCRdb keeps only in-frame clones here, not all; method: immunoSEQ multiplex PCR. The data hold roughly 100,000 clones, with approximately 91% observed a single time. The specimen was peripheral blood. The receptors shown here come from a woman in her 70s with acute or convalescent COVID-19.

The rearrangement uses TRBV19 and TRBJ1-2, with 7 bases matching TRBD1. Germline CDR1 is LNHDA and CDR2 is SQIVND (reference sequence). V lost 5 bases to trimming and J lost 5 bases; unmatched junction nucleotides: 11. CDR3 size: 15 residues. In DNA, the CDR3 is TGTGCCAGTAGTCCACAGGACAGGTCCATATATGGCTACACCTTC. Translated: CASSPQDRSIYGYTF.

This rearrangement joins TRBV7-2 to TRBJ2-1; the D gene is possibly TRBD2 (5 bases). V was pared by 0 bases and J by 0 bases, with 18 bases between. The V gene's germline CDR1 is SGHTA and CDR2 FQGNSA. The CDR3 contains 19 residues. The CDR3 nucleotides are TGTGCCAGCAGCTTAGCGCAGGCTAGCACCAAGAGCTCCTACAATGAGCAGTTCTTC. Protein product: CASSLAQASTKSSYNEQFF. Full variable domain (outside the CDR3, taken from reference TRBV7-2 and TRBJ2-1): GAGVSQSPSNKVTEKGKDVELRCDPISGHTALYWYRQSLGQGLEFLIYFQGNSAPDKSGLPSDRFSAERTGGSVSTLTIQRTQQEDSAVYLCASSLAQASTKSSYNEQFFGPGTRLTVL.

This chain uses TRBV19 with TRBJ1-1; perhaps TRBD1 as D (5 bases). The germline V gene has CDR1 LNHDA and CDR2 SQIVND (reference sequence). Trimming cost V 6 bases and J 4 bases, with 18 bases left between them. This CDR3 contains 15 residues. The CDR3 nucleotides read TGTGCCAGTAGGGCCCAATCGGGGGTGGGCACTGAAGCTTTCTTT. It codes for CASRAQSGVGTEAFF.

The rearrangement links TRBV7-8 to TRBJ1-2; D is undetermined. CDR1 and CDR2 from the germline V gene are SGHVS and FQNEAQ. CDR3 length equals 14 residues. V lost 1 base and J lost 0, with 6 bases in between. The CDR3 sequence: CASSLGTSNYGYTF. CDR3 nucleotides: TGTGCCAGCAGCTTAGGAACATCTAACTATGGCTACACCTTC.

The rearrangement uses TRBV28 and TRBJ1-1; D is undetermined. The germline V and J ends were trimmed by 0 bases and 8 bases, with 4 bases remaining between them. CDR3 size: 11 residues. The V gene's germline CDR1 is MDHEN and CDR2 SYDVKM. The CDR3 region has the DNA TGTGCCAGCAGTTTATGGACAGAAGCTTTCTTT. Translation: CASSLWTEAFF.

The chain links TRBV6-5 to TRBJ1-2, with TRBD1 as a possible D gene (6 bases). This CDR3 spans 14 amino acids. V was shortened by 0 bases and J by 4 bases, with 9 bases between the two germline ends. Germline-derived CDR1 and CDR2 are MNHEY and SVGAGI. The CDR3 coding sequence is TGTGCCAGCAGTTACTCGACAGGAGGCTATGGCTACACCTTC. Translation gives CASSYSTGGYGYTF.

The chain joins TRBV19 to TRBJ1-5, with 9 bases that match TRBD1. CDR1 and CDR2 from the germline V gene are LNHDA and SQIVND (reference sequence). This CDR3 has 15 residues. V was pared by 4 bases and J by 7 bases, with 8 bases of the junction left unmatched. For the CDR3, the DNA is TGTGCCAGTAGTACAGGGACAGGGTGGAACCAGCCCCAGCATTTT. Encoded protein: CASSTGTGWNQPQHF.

The genes are TRBV18 and TRBJ2-1; 8 bases align to TRBD2. Germline CDR1 KGHSH, CDR2 LQKENI. J lost 1 base, V lost 8 bases, and 7 bases had no gene match. The CDR3 contains 15 residues. Written as DNA, the CDR3 is TGTGCCAGCACCCTTAGCGGGACGTCCTACAATGAGCAGTTCTTC. This codes for CASTLSGTSYNEQFF.

The chain uses TRBV3-1 (or the pseudogene TRBV3-2) and TRBJ1-3, with 8 nucleotides matching TRBD1. Trimming removed 2 bases from V and 3 bases from J; junction bases left unmatched: 3. The germline V gene encodes CDR1 LGHDT and CDR2 YNNKEL (reference sequence). CDR3 length: 15 residues. CDR3 sequence reads: CASSQWTGSGNTIYF. CDR3 coding DNA: TGTGCCAGCAGCCAATGGACAGGGAGTGGAAACACCATATATTTT.

This chain uses TRBV21-1 with TRBJ1-5; the table calls TRBD1, which could not be checked here. TRBV21-1 is designated a pseudogene. CDR3 length equals 19 residues. The CDR3 here is CASQIGGHDRDRGDQPQHF. In DNA form, the CDR3 reads TGTGCCAGCCAAATCGGGGGACACGACCGGGACAGGGGCGATCAGCCCCAGCATTTT.

This chain links TRBV18 with TRBJ1-4, with 7 positions matching TRBD1. V was clipped by 1 base and J by 5 bases; unmatched bases: 4. Germline loops: CDR1 KGHSH, CDR2 LQKENI. CDR3 size: 15 residues. CDR3 amino acids: CASSPRDRQNEKLFF. In DNA, the CDR3 is TGTGCCAGCTCACCACGGGACAGACAAAATGAAAAACTGTTTTTT.

The gene calls are TRBV11-2 and TRBJ2-7; D is possibly TRBD2 (6 bases). The CDR3 has 15 amino acids. The V end was cut by 2 bases, the J end by 2 bases, with 13 bases between. Per germline, CDR1 SGHAT and CDR2 FQNNGV. The CDR3 DNA sequence: TGTGCCAGCAGCTTATCCGACGGGAGCACCTACGAGCAGTACTTC. Translated: CASSLSDGSTYEQYF.

This clone appeared a few times. This chain connects TRBV19 to TRBJ1-1, with a possible D match to TRBD1 (6 bases). Per germline, CDR1 LNHDA and CDR2 SQIVND (reference sequence). V was pared by 6 bases and J by 5 bases, with 19 bases between. The CDR3 totals 15 residues. The CDR3 DNA is TGTGCCAGTAGCCCAGCCCGGGGTAGGGGGACTGAAGCTTTCTTT. Translation: CASSPARGRGTEAFF. Based on the CDR3 plus reference TRBV19 and TRBJ1-1, the full variable domain is DGGITQSPKYLFRKEGQNVTLSCEQNLNHDAMYWYRQDPGQGLRLIYYSQIVNDFQKGDIAEGYSVSREKKESFPLTVTSAQKNPTAFYLCASSPARGRGTEAFFGQGTRLTVV.

The CDR3 is CATKRTDNGNTIYF. CDR3 nucleotides: TGTGCCACCAAAAGGACAGACAATGGAAACACCATATATTTT. V is TRBV6-5 and J is TRBJ1-3, with D perhaps matching TRBD1 (6 bases). The CDR3 length is 14 residues. V gave up 10 bases and J gave up 3 bases, with 16 bases separating them. Per germline, CDR1 MNHEY and CDR2 SVGAGI.

This chain uses TRBV7-9 with TRBJ1-2; maybe TRBD1 (5 bases). The germline CDR1 and CDR2 sequences are SEHNR and FQNEAQ (reference sequence). The CDR3 contains 15 residues. V lost 1 base, J lost 8 bases, and 17 bases lay in between. The CDR3 DNA follows: TGTGCCAGCAGCTTAGTACGGGGGAAAGAGGGAGGCTACACCTTC. Translating it yields CASSLVRGKEGGYTF. Using reference TRBV7-9 and TRBJ1-2 for the parts outside the CDR3, the full variable domain is DTGVSQNPRHKITKRGQNVTFRCDPISEHNRLYWYRQTLGQGPEFLTYFQNEAQLEKSRLLSDRFSAERPKGSFSTLEIQRTEQGDSAMYLCASSLVRGKEGGYTFGSGTRLTVV.

The chain couples TRBV6-6 to TRBJ1-2; D unresolved. The ends were cut back, 11 bases at V and 4 bases at J, with 11 bases in the middle. The germline CDR1 and CDR2 sequences are MNHNY and SVGAGI (reference sequence). This CDR3 region has 11 residues. CDR3 sequence (DNA): TGTGCCGCGGCGGGCGTCTATGGCTACACCTTC. It encodes CAAAGVYGYTF.

This chain links TRBV18 with TRBJ1-2; TRBD1 might be the D (5 bases). The V end lost 2 bases, the J end lost 5 bases, and 15 bases lay between the germline ends. Germline loops: CDR1 KGHSH, CDR2 LQKENI. This CDR3 spans 15 amino acids. CDR3 sequence (DNA): TGTGCCAGCTCACCAGGGACCGGCGCGGGATATGGCTACACCTTC. It specifies CASSPGTGAGYGYTF. Supplemented by reference TRBV18 and TRBJ1-2, the full variable domain reads NAGVMQNPRHLVRRRGQEARLRCSPMKGHSHVYWYRQLPEEGLKFMVYLQKENIIDESGMPKERFSAEFPKEGPSILRIQQVVRGDSAAYFCASSPGTGAGYGYTFGSGTRLTVV.

The rearrangement links TRBV3-1 (or the pseudogene TRBV3-2) to TRBJ1-2; a weak D match, TRBD1 (6 bases). CDR1 and CDR2 from the germline V gene are LGHDT and YNNKEL (reference sequence). This CDR3 is built from 14 residues. V lost 1 base to trimming and J lost 8 bases, with 14 bases between them. DNA of the CDR3: TGTGCCAGCAGCCAAGCGGGTTCAGGGGTAGGCTACACCTTC. Protein: CASSQAGSGVGYTF.

The chain's CDR3 is CASSTRRAMNTGELFF. DNA of the CDR3: TGTGCCAGCAGTACACGGAGGGCCATGAACACCGGGGAGCTGTTTTTT. The J gene is TRBJ2-2, the V gene TRBV28; weak D call: TRBD2 (6 bases). The V end lost 5 bases, the J end lost 1 base, and 14 bases lay between the germline ends. The germline V gene has CDR1 MDHEN and CDR2 SYDVKM. The CDR3 has 16 residues.

This chain links TRBV7-9 with TRBJ2-2, with 9 bases identical to TRBD1. V lost 5 bases to trimming and J lost 4 bases; unmatched junction nucleotides: 17. The CDR3 totals 19 residues. Per germline, CDR1 SEHNR and CDR2 FQNEAQ (reference sequence). For the CDR3, the DNA is TGTGCCAGCAGCACTAGAGTGGGTGCCGGGACAGGGCCCACCGGGGAGCTGTTTTTT. It is translated as CASSTRVGAGTGPTGELFF.

The count of this clone is one. The chain has TRBV5-8 and TRBJ1-2, with no clear D. The CDR3 runs 16 residues. CDR1 and CDR2 (germline): SGHTS, YDEGEE. Trimming removed 4 bases from V and 1 base from J, with 17 bases in between. CDR3 protein: CASSLKNGRHNYGYTF. The CDR3 coding sequence is TGTGCCAGCAGCCTAAAGAATGGGAGACATAACTATGGCTACACCTTC.

The chain joins TRBV7-2 to TRBJ2-7; D is perhaps TRBD2 (5 bases). This CDR3 is built from 13 residues. The V and J ends lost 11 bases and 3 bases respectively, with 17 bases between them. In germline, CDR1 is SGHTA, CDR2 FQGNSA. The CDR3 bases are TGTGCCGGGAGCGTCGTAGACTACTACGAGCAGTACTTC. Translating gives CAGSVVDYYEQYF.

V is TRBV21-1 and J is TRBJ2-1; the table calls TRBD2, which could not be checked here. TRBV21-1 is a pseudogene. The CDR3 covers 14 residues. CDR3 protein: CASSKVTSGNEQFF. CDR3 in DNA: TGTGCCAGCAGCAAAGTCACTAGCGGGAATGAGCAGTTCTTC.